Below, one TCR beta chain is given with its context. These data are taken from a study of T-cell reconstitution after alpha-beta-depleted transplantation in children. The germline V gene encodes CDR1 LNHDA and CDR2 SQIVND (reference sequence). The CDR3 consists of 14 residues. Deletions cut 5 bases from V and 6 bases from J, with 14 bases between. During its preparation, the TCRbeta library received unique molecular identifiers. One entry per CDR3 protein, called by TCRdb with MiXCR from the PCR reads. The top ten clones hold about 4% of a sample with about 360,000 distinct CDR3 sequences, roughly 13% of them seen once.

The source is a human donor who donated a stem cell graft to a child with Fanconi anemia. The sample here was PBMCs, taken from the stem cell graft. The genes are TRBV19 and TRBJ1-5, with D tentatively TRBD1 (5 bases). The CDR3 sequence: CASSANWGGQPQHF. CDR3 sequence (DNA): TGTGCCAGTAGTGCCAATTGGGGCGGTCAGCCCCAGCATTTT.